A single T cell receptor (beta chain) is shown here with its context. The antigen is undetermined. This CDR3 spans 13 amino acids. V shed 3 bases and J shed 3 bases, with 6 bases lying between them. Looked up from germline, CDR1 is SSHAT and CDR2 is FNYEAQ (reference sequence). This sample is part of a study of T-cell memory formation after mild COVID-19. Study context: Largely, the TCR clusters proved donor specific.

Study-wide points: Prior to infection, memory already included some responding clones, suggesting cross-reactive memory joined.

TCRalpha and TCRbeta libraries used 5'RACE with constant-segment primers and UMIs. TCRdb analysed the 5' RACE reads with MiXCR anew, one entry per CDR3 protein. Of fewer than 95,000 distinct CDR3 sequences in the sample, about 13% were seen once. J is TRBJ2-1 and V is TRBV7-7, with a possible D match to TRBD1 (5 bases). The material sequenced was PBMCs or a T cell subset sorted from them (not recorded which). The TCR originated in an adult woman who had mild COVID-19 (a few samples of this study predate the infection). Cell type and time point are not known. The CDR3 here is CASSLDNYNEQFF. The CDR3 DNA is TGTGCCAGCAGCTTGGACAACTACAATGAGCAGTTCTTC. Full variable domain (outside the CDR3, taken from reference TRBV7-7 and TRBJ2-1): GAGVSQSPRYKVTKRGQDVTLRCDPISSHATLYWYQQALGQGPEFLTYFNYEAQPDKSGLPSDRFSAERPEGSISTLTIQRTEQRDSAMYRCASSLDNYNEQFFGPGTRLTVL.